The rows below give T cell receptor beta chains drawn from one sample of a study of blood T cell repertoires in COVID-19. Sequencing was performed with immunoSEQ multiplex PCR; in TCRdb, only in-frame clones are kept and a portion is missing. The top ten hold about 13% of the sample, which has 110,000 or so clones, 85% seen once. Sequenced material: peripheral blood. The receptors here all came from a human donor in a cohort sampled during active COVID-19. CDR3s include the opening cysteine and the closing phenylalanine or tryptophan. D genes are given only for firm matches. Some rows have no size entry. The others give once, few or many, or a class for an expanded clone.

V: TRBV3-1/TRBV3-2
size: once
J: TRBJ2-2
D: -
CDR3: CASSSGVGRELFF
DNA: TGTGCCAGCAGCTCCGGGGTCGGGAGGGAGCTGTTTTTT

V: TRBV9
size: -
J: TRBJ1-4
D: TRBD1
CDR3: CASSGRQGGTEKLFF
DNA: TGTGCCAGCAGCGGAAGACAGGGAGGAACTGAAAAACTGTTTTTT

V: TRBV5-1
size: -
J: TRBJ2-7
D: -
CDR3: CASRRDINSYEQYF
DNA: TGCGCCAGCCGCCGGGACATTAATTCCTACGAGCAGTACTTC

V: TRBV6-5
size: -
J: TRBJ2-1
D: TRBD2
CDR3: CASGLAGGDNEQFF
DNA: TGTGCCAGCGGACTAGCGGGGGGTGACAATGAGCAGTTCTTC

V: TRBV6-5
size: -
J: TRBJ1-5
D: -
CDR3: CASSYGAGNQPQHF
DNA: TGTGCCAGCAGTTACGGGGCTGGCAATCAGCCCCAGCATTTT

V: TRBV5-6
size: -
J: TRBJ1-5
D: TRBD1
CDR3: CASSPDRGRSNQPQHF
DNA: TGTGCCAGCAGCCCCGACAGGGGGCGAAGCAATCAGCCCCAGCATTTT

V: TRBV7-9
size: -
J: TRBJ2-7
D: TRBD1
CDR3: CASSLGQRTPYEQYF
DNA: TGTGCCAGCAGCTTGGGACAGAGAACGCCCTACGAGCAGTACTTC

V: TRBV30
size: -
J: TRBJ1-4
D: -
CDR3: CAWSWAAMLHEKLFF
DNA: TGTGCCTGGAGTTGGGCCGCCATGCTCCATGAAAAACTGTTTTTT

V: TRBV7-9
size: once
J: TRBJ2-3
D: -
CDR3: CASRQQSTDTQYF
DNA: TGTGCCAGCAGACAACAAAGCACAGATACGCAGTATTTT

V: TRBV2
size: -
J: TRBJ1-5
D: TRBD1
CDR3: CASGGQKQPQHF
DNA: TGTGCCTCCGGGGGACAGAAACAGCCCCAGCATTTT

V: TRBV5-1
size: -
J: TRBJ1-5
D: TRBD1
CDR3: CASSLGGGHQPQHF
DNA: TGCGCCAGCAGCTTGGGAGGGGGCCATCAGCCCCAGCATTTT

V: TRBV5-5
size: -
J: TRBJ2-1
D: -
CDR3: CASSLGQSSYNEQFF
DNA: TGTGCCAGCAGCTTGGGACAATCCTCCTACAATGAGCAGTTCTTC

V: TRBV6-5
size: -
J: TRBJ2-1
D: TRBD2
CDR3: CASRGLRDNEQFF
DNA: TGTGCCAGCAGGGGACTACGCGACAATGAGCAGTTCTTC

V: TRBV3-1/TRBV3-2
size: -
J: TRBJ2-3
D: TRBD2
CDR3: CASRISGASTDTQYF
DNA: TGTGCCAGCAGGATTAGCGGGGCGTCCACAGATACGCAGTATTTT

V: TRBV19
size: once
J: TRBJ2-5
D: -
CDR3: CASDTGSWGTQYF
DNA: TGTGCCAGCGACACAGGGTCCTGGGGGACCCAGTACTTC

V: TRBV10-3
size: once
J: TRBJ2-7
D: TRBD2
CDR3: CAISDPGLAGDAYEQYF
DNA: TGTGCCATCAGTGACCCCGGACTAGCGGGGGACGCCTACGAGCAGTACTTC

V: TRBV7-9
size: -
J: TRBJ2-7
D: TRBD1
CDR3: CASSFKGPDRVSYEQYF
DNA: TGTGCCAGCAGCTTTAAAGGCCCGGACAGGGTGTCCTACGAGCAGTACTTC

V: TRBV27
size: -
J: TRBJ2-1
D: TRBD2
CDR3: CASSLSGAGAYNEQFF
DNA: TGTGCCAGCAGTTTATCGGGAGCGGGGGCCTACAATGAGCAGTTCTTC

V: TRBV11-2
size: -
J: TRBJ1-1
D: -
CDR3: CASSFPGVTEAFF
DNA: TGTGCCAGCAGCTTTCCCGGGGTCACTGAAGCTTTCTTT

V: TRBV4-1
size: -
J: TRBJ2-7
D: TRBD1
CDR3: CASSSDRGSYEQYF
DNA: TGCGCCAGCAGCTCGGACAGGGGCTCCTACGAGCAGTACTTC

V: TRBV9
size: -
J: TRBJ2-3
D: -
CDR3: CASSVGGGIMRDTQYF
DNA: TGTGCCAGCAGCGTAGGAGGGGGAATTATGAGGGATACGCAGTATTTT

V: TRBV7-9
size: -
J: TRBJ2-7
D: TRBD1
CDR3: CASSQGQGDYEQYF
DNA: TGTGCCAGCAGCCAGGGACAGGGGGACTACGAGCAGTACTTC

V: TRBV10-3
size: -
J: TRBJ1-4
D: -
CDR3: CAISEPGEKLFF
DNA: TGTGCCATCAGTGAGCCAGGGGAAAAACTGTTTTTT

V: TRBV6-6
size: -
J: TRBJ2-1
D: TRBD1
CDR3: CASSPTGGSYNEQFF
DNA: TGTGCCAGCAGTCCCACAGGGGGTTCCTACAATGAGCAGTTCTTC

V: TRBV30
size: -
J: TRBJ1-6
D: -
CDR3: CAWSVGQLLHF
DNA: TGTGCCTGGAGTGTAGGCCAACTACTCCACTTT